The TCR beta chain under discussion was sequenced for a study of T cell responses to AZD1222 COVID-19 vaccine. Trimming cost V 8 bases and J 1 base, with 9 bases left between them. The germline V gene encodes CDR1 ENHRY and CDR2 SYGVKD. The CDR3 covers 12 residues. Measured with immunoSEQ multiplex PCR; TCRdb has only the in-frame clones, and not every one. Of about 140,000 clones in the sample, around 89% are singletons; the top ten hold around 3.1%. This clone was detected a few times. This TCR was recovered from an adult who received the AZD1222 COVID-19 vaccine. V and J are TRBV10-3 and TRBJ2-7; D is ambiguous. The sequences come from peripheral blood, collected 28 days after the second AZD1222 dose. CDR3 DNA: TGTGCCATCGCAGGATTATCCTACGAGCAGTACTTC. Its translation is CAIAGLSYEQYF.